One sample yielded the 7 T cell receptor beta chains listed below, sequenced in a study of blood T cell repertoires in COVID-19. Produced via immunoSEQ multiplex PCR; TCRdb's table is partial and in-frame only. Of roughly 360,000 clones detected, roughly 87% appear once; the ten largest clones hold about 5%. Sequencing input: PBMCs or T cells enriched from blood (not recorded which). The receptors shown here come from a woman between 50 and 59 years old who had recovered from COVID-19.

J is TRBJ2-1 and V is TRBV18; TRBD2 aligns across 10 bases. The CDR3 runs 16 residues. Germline V gene lookup returns CDR1 KGHSH and CDR2 LQKENI. The ends lost 3 bases at V and 7 bases at J; junction bases unmatched: 9. This chain's CDR3 is CASSPREAGGGNEQFF. CDR3 bases: TGTGCCAGCTCACCCCGGGAAGCGGGAGGGGGTAATGAGCAGTTCTTC. The whole variable domain, remainder taken from reference TRBV18 and TRBJ2-1, is NAGVMQNPRHLVRRRGQEARLRCSPMKGHSHVYWYRQLPEEGLKFMVYLQKENIIDESGMPKERFSAEFPKEGPSILRIQQVVRGDSAAYFCASSPREAGGGNEQFFGPGTRLTVL.

A remark on this clone: At the DNA level, this CDR3 is encoded by other sequences in the same sample as well. This sequence joins TRBV30 and TRBJ2-1; D gene unclear. Germline V gene data show CDR1 as GTSNPN and CDR2 as SVGIG (reference sequence). V was pared by 2 bases and J by 3 bases, with 5 bases between. The length of the CDR3 is 12 residues. The CDR3 here is CAWSPLYNEQFF. The CDR3 DNA reads TGTGCCTGGAGTCCACTCTACAATGAGCAGTTCTTC.

The V and J genes are TRBV11-2 and TRBJ2-3; weak D call: TRBD2 (5 bases). Trimming removed 4 bases from V and 6 bases from J, with 11 bases in between. CDR3 size: 13 residues. Per germline, CDR1 SGHAT and CDR2 FQNNGV. This CDR3 reads CASSSGGVDTQYF. The CDR3 bases are TGTGCCAGCAGCTCCGGAGGCGTGGATACGCAGTATTTT.

The chain joins TRBV2 to TRBJ2-7; 9 bases line up with TRBD1. Germline values: CDR1 SNHLY, CDR2 FYNNEI. The CDR3 is made up of 14 amino acids. J was trimmed by 4 bases and V by 6 bases; bases with no gene match: 7. CDR3 residues: CASRAADRGYEQYF. In DNA form, the CDR3 reads TGTGCCAGCAGGGCTGCGGACAGGGGATACGAGCAGTACTTC.

The chain recombines TRBV27 with TRBJ2-1; 7 bases are shared with TRBD1. The CDR3 spans 15 residues. V shed 2 bases and J 8 bases; nucleotides not matched to a gene: 9. Looked up from germline, CDR1 is MNHEY and CDR2 is SMNVEV (reference sequence). The CDR3 sequence is CASSLPGQIGDEQFF. In DNA, the CDR3 is TGTGCCAGCAGTTTACCGGGACAGATTGGGGATGAGCAGTTCTTC.

The V gene is TRBV7-9, the J gene TRBJ2-7; TRBD1 agrees at 8 bases. The CDR3 totals 14 residues. Germline V gene sequence: CDR1 SEHNR, CDR2 FQNEAQ (reference sequence). V was pared by 5 bases and J by 2 bases, with 5 bases of the junction left unmatched. The CDR3, as DNA: TGTGCCAGCAGCGCTCCGGGACAGGCCTACGAGCAGTACTTC. Translation: CASSAPGQAYEQYF.

The chain uses TRBV7-8 and TRBJ1-5; TRBD1 is a possible D gene (6 bases). The V gene lost 6 bases and the J gene lost 5 bases, with 14 bases spanning the gap. The CDR3 has 14 amino acids. The V gene's germline CDR1 is SGHVS and CDR2 FQNEAQ. CDR3 bases: TGTGCCAGCAGGCCGGGGGGGCGCGATCAGCCCCAGCATTTT. Translated: CASRPGGRDQPQHF.